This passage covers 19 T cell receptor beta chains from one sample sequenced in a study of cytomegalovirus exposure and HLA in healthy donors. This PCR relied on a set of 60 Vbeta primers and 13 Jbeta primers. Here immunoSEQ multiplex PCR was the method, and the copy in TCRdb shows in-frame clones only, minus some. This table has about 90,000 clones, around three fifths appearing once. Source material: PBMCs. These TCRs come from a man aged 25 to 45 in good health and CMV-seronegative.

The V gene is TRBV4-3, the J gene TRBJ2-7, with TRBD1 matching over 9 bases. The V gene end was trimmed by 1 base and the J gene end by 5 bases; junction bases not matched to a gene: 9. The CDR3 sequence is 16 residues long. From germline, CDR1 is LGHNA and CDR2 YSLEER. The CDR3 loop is CASSQAWTGVLDEQYF. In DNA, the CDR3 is TGCGCCAGCAGCCAAGCGTGGACAGGGGTTTTGGACGAGCAGTACTTC.

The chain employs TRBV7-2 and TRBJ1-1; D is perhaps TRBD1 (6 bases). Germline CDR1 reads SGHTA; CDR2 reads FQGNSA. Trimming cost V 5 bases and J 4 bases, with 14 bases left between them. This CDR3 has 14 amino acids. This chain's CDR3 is CASSPRDRSTEAFF. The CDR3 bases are TGTGCCAGCAGCCCGCGAGACAGGTCCACTGAAGCTTTCTTT.

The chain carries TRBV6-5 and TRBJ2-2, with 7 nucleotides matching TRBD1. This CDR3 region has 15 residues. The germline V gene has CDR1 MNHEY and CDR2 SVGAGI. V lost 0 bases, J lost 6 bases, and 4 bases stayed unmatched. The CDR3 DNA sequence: TGTGCCAGCAGTTACTCGAAGCAGGGGGCCGGGGAGCTGTTTTTT. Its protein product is CASSYSKQGAGELFF.

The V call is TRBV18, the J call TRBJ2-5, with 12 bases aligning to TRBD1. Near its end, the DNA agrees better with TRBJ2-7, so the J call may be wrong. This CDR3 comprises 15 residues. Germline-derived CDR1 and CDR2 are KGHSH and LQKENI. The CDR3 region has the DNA TGTGCCAGCTCACCGGGGACAGGGGGCAAGTACGAGCAGTACTTC. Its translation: CASSPGTGGKYEQYF.

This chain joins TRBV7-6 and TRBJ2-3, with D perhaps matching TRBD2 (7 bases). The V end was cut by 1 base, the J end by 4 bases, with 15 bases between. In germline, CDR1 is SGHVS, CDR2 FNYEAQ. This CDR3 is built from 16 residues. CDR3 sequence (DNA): TGTGCCAGCAGCTTAGATTTGGGGGGGCGTGCAGATACGCAGTATTTT. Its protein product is CASSLDLGGRADTQYF.

CDR3 sequence: CASGPTQGVGSYEQYF. Here the CDR3 DNA reads TGTGCCAGCGGCCCCACCCAGGGTGTAGGGTCCTACGAGCAGTACTTC. The V and J genes are TRBV4-2 and TRBJ2-7; TRBD1 might be the D (5 bases). The germline V gene encodes CDR1 LGHNA and CDR2 YNFKEQ. Trimming left V 8 bases short and J 1 base short, with 21 bases between. This CDR3 spans 16 amino acids.

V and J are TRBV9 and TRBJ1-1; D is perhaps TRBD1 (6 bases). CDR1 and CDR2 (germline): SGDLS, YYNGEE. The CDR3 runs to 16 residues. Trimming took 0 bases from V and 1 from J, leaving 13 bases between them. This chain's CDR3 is CASSVGGGQGNTEAFF. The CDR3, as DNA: TGTGCCAGCAGCGTAGGCGGGGGGCAGGGGAACACTGAAGCTTTCTTT. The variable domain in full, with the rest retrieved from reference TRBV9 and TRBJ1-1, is DSGVTQTPKHLITATGQRVTLRCSPRSGDLSVYWYQQSLDQGLQFLIQYYNGEERAKGNILERFSAQQFPDLHSELNLSSLELGDSALYFCASSVGGGQGNTEAFFGQGTRLTVV.

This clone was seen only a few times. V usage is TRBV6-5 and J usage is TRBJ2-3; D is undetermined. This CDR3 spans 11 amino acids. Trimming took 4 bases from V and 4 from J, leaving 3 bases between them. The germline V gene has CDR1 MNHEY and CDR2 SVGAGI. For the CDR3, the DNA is TGTGCCAGCAGTTCGTCAGATACGCAGTATTTT. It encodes CASSSSDTQYF.

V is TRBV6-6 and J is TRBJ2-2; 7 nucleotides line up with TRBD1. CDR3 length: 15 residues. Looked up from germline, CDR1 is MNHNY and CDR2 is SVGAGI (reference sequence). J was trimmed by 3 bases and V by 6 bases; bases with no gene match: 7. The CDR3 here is CASSPAQGDTGELFF. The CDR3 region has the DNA TGTGCCAGCAGCCCCGCTCAGGGGGACACCGGGGAGCTGTTTTTT.

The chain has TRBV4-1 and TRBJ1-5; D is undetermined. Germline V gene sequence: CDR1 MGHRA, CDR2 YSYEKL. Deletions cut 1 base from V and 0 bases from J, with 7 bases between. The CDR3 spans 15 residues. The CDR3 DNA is TGCGCCAGCAGCCAAGTGGGAGTTAGCAATCAGCCCCAGCATTTT. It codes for CASSQVGVSNQPQHF.

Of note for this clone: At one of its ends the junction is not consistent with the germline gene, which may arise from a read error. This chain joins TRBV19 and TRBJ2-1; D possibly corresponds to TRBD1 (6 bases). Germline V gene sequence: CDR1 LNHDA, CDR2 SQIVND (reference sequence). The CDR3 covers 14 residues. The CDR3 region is CASSMGDNGGSTVF. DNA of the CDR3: TGTGCCAGTAGTATGGGGGACAATGGGGGCAGCACGGTCTTC.

CDR3 in amino acids: CASSSLASSYEQYF. The CDR3, as DNA: TGTGCCAGCAGCTCACTAGCGTCCTCCTACGAGCAGTACTTC. The chain joins TRBV11-2 to TRBJ2-7; 7 nucleotides line up with TRBD2. Germline V CDR1 and CDR2: SGHAT, FQNNGV. The CDR3 loop spans 14 amino acids. With V trimmed by 4 bases and J by 0 bases, 3 bases remained unmatched.

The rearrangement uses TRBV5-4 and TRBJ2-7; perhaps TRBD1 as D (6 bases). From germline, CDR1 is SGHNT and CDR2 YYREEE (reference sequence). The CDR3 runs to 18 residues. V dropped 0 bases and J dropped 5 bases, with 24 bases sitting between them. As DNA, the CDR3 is TGTGCCAGCAGCTTGGGGGTTTGGGGACAACATATCCTGGACGAGCAGTACTTC. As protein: CASSLGVWGQHILDEQYF.

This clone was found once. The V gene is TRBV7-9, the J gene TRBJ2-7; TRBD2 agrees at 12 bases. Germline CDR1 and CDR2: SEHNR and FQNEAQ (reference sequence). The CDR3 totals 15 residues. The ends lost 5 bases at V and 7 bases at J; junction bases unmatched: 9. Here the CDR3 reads CASSAGLAGVEEQYF. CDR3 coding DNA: TGTGCCAGCAGCGCGGGACTAGCGGGCGTAGAGGAGCAGTACTTC.

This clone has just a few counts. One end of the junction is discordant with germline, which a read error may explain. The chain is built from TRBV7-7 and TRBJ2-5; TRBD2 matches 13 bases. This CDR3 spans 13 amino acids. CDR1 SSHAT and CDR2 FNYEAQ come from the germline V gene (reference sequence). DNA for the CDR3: TGTGCTAGCAGCCGGACTAGCGGGAGTACCCAGTACTTC. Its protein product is CASSRTSGSTQYF. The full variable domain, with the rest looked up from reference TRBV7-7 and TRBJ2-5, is GAGVSQSPRYKVTKRGQDVTLRCDPISSHATLYWYQQALGQGPEFLTYFNYEAQPDKSGLPSDRFSAERPEGSISTLTIQRTEQRDSAMYRCASSRTSGSTQYFGPGTRLLVL.

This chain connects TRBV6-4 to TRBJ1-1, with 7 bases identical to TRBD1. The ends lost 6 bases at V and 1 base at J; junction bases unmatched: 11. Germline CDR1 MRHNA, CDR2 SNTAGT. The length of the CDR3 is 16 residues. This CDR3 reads CASSANPGQQNTEAFF. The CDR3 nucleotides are TGTGCCAGCAGCGCGAATCCGGGACAGCAGAACACTGAAGCTTTCTTT.

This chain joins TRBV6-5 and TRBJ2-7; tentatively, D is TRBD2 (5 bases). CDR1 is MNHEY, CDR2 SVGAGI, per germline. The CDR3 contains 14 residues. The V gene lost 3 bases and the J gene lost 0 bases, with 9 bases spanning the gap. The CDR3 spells CASSYSGSSYEQYF. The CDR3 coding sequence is TGTGCCAGCAGTTATTCGGGGAGCTCCTACGAGCAGTACTTC.

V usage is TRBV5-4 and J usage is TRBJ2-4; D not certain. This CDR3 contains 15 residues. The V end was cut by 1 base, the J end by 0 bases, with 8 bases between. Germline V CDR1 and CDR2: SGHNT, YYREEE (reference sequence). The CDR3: CASSLLTLAKNIQYF. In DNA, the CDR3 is TGTGCCAGCAGCTTGTTGACACTAGCCAAAAACATTCAGTACTTC.

The CDR3 bases are TGCGCCAGCAGCCAAGATAGGGAGAGAACTGGGGCCAACGTCCTGACTTTC. Translation gives CASSQDRERTGANVLTF. The chain recombines TRBV4-1 with TRBJ2-6; D might be TRBD2 (5 bases). This CDR3 is built from 17 residues. Germline CDR1 MGHRA, CDR2 YSYEKL. Trimming stripped 0 bases from V and 2 bases from J, with 11 bases between.